The 10 T cell receptor beta chains below were found in one sample sequenced in a study of PD-1 blockade in classical Hodgkin lymphoma. Generated by immunoSEQ multiplex PCR, the TCRdb table keeps only in-frame clones and is missing some. Of around 31,000 clones in the sample, 84% were seen once. Time point indicated: cycle 4 day 1 (C4D1), after less than 7 weeks of nivolumab. Each of the patients experienced relapse following autologous stem cell transplantation, and their brentuximab vedotin exposure differed. Investigators isolated CD4+ T cells from thawed PBMCs through magnetic negative selection. Sequences were derived from CD4+ T cells from blood, sampled before the fourth cycle of nivolumab. The receptors originated from a human donor with classical Hodgkin lymphoma.

This rearrangement joins TRBV15 to TRBJ2-5; D is unresolved. The V end lost 0 bases, the J end lost 2 bases, and 10 bases lay between the germline ends. This CDR3 is built from 15 residues. Per the germline V gene, CDR1 is LNHNV and CDR2 is YYDKDF (reference sequence). The CDR3 bases are TGTGCCACCAGCAGAGATATCTCACTTCAAGAGACCCAGTACTTC. This translates into CATSRDISLQETQYF.

The chain combines TRBV21-1 with TRBJ2-4; the table's D call, TRBD2, has no DNA check behind it. TRBV21-1 is reported as a pseudogene. The CDR3 is 16 residues long. Here the CDR3 reads CASSNGGEGAKNIQYF. The CDR3 coding sequence is TGTGCCAGCAGCAATGGAGGGGAAGGAGCCAAAAACATTCAGTACTTC.

V usage is TRBV5-1 and J usage is TRBJ1-4; 7 bases map to TRBD1. The CDR3 is 15 amino acids. The germline V gene has CDR1 SGHRS and CDR2 YFSETQ. Germline trimming cut 4 bases from V and 0 bases from J; bases unmatched to any gene: 3. The CDR3 DNA follows: TGCGCCAGCAGCGGCAGGGGGGCAACTAATGAAAAACTGTTTTTT. Translation gives CASSGRGATNEKLFF.

This clone occurred a few times. The chain is built from TRBV15 and TRBJ1-2; no firm D call. Germline loops: CDR1 LNHNV, CDR2 YYDKDF (reference sequence). The ends were cut back, 3 bases at V and 0 bases at J, with 14 bases in the middle. The CDR3 totals 16 residues. The CDR3 loop reads CATSSYGNGPNYGYTF. DNA for the CDR3: TGTGCCACCAGCAGTTATGGGAACGGACCTAACTATGGCTACACCTTC.

The rearrangement links TRBV12-5 to TRBJ1-4, with D hard to call. The germline gives CDR1 LGHNT, CDR2 FRNRAP. Trimming pared 2 bases from V and 8 bases from J, leaving 6 bases between. CDR3 size: 12 residues. This CDR3 reads CASGLWQEKLFF. The CDR3 DNA follows: TGTGCTAGTGGTTTGTGGCAGGAAAAACTGTTTTTT.

This chain uses TRBV5-5 with TRBJ1-1; D unresolved. The CDR3 is 13 amino acids. CDR1 and CDR2 from the germline V gene are SGHKS and YYEKEE (reference sequence). V was trimmed by 3 bases and J by 0 bases, leaving 6 bases between them. For the CDR3, the DNA is TGTGCCAGCAGCTCATCGGTGAACACTGAAGCTTTCTTT. Protein sequence: CASSSSVNTEAFF.

The chain carries TRBV2 and TRBJ2-3; TRBD2 aligns across 13 bases. Germline V gene data show CDR1 as SNHLY and CDR2 as FYNNEI. This CDR3 contains 18 residues. Losses at the gene ends were 6 bases for V and 0 bases for J; bases not matched to a gene: 9. The CDR3 nucleotides read TGTGCCAGCAGGGGGGGACTAGCGGGGAGACCTAGCACAGATACGCAGTATTTT. As protein: CASRGGLAGRPSTDTQYF. The full variable domain, completed using reference TRBV2 and TRBJ2-3, is EPEVTQTPSHQVTQMGQEVILRCVPISNHLYFYWYRQILGQKVEFLVSFYNNEISEKSEIFDDQFSVERPDGSNFTLKIRSTKLEDSAMYFCASRGGLAGRPSTDTQYFGPGTRLTVL.

The V and J genes are TRBV19 and TRBJ2-7; 9 bases match TRBD1. CDR1 is LNHDA, CDR2 SQIVND, per germline (reference sequence). V shed 7 bases and J 4 bases; nucleotides not matched to a gene: 14. This CDR3 has 16 residues. The CDR3 spells CASTSSGTGSRYEQYF. CDR3 nucleotides: TGTGCCAGTACCTCTTCCGGGACAGGGTCTAGGTACGAGCAGTACTTC. Variable domain in full (rest from reference TRBV19 and TRBJ2-7): DGGITQSPKYLFRKEGQNVTLSCEQNLNHDAMYWYRQDPGQGLRLIYYSQIVNDFQKGDIAEGYSVSREKKESFPLTVTSAQKNPTAFYLCASTSSGTGSRYEQYFGPGTRLTVT.

The chain employs TRBV11-2 and TRBJ2-1; D is unresolved. V shed 3 bases and J shed 0 bases, with 15 bases lying between them. Germline assignment: CDR1 SGHAT and CDR2 FQNNGV. CDR3 length: 17 amino acids. The CDR3 region is CASSLTGFVSSYNEQFF. Here the CDR3 DNA reads TGTGCCAGCAGCTTGACTGGGTTTGTAAGCTCCTACAATGAGCAGTTCTTC.

The chain recombines TRBV18 with TRBJ1-4; TRBD1 aligns across 8 bases. This CDR3 contains 19 residues. The V gene's germline CDR1 is KGHSH and CDR2 LQKENI. Unmatched junction bases numbered 21, after V lost 4 bases and J lost 8 bases. CDR3 coding DNA: TGTGCCAGCTCACAACTTGGACAGGGCTGGGGTTTTGGTGTGGAAAAACTGTTTTTT. Translated: CASSQLGQGWGFGVEKLFF.